This entry lists 5 T cell receptor beta chains sequenced from one sample in a study of spatial heterogeneity in lung cancer. TCRdb itself ran the 5' RACE reads through MiXCR, one entry per CDR3 protein. The repertoire consists of 2,100 or so distinct CDR3 sequences, with around 7.8% occurring once and the leading ten covering about a tenth. Regarding time point: sample taken at primary tumor resection. Sequences were derived from normal lung tissue next to the tumor, sampled at surgery. These TCRs come from a female donor with early-stage non-small cell lung cancer.

The J gene is TRBJ2-3, the V gene TRBV12-3 or TRBV12-4, with 7 positions matching TRBD1. V gave up 3 bases and J gave up 1 base; unmatched junction bases: 10. This CDR3 comprises 17 residues. This CDR3 reads CASSLGQSTFGTDTQYF. CDR3 nucleotides: TGTGCCAGCAGTTTGGGACAGTCTACCTTTGGCACAGATACGCAGTATTTT.

By frequency in the sample, this clonotype is medium-sized. The chain links TRBV7-9 to TRBJ2-7; perhaps D is TRBD1 or TRBD2 (5 bases each). Germline V gene data show CDR1 as SEHNR and CDR2 as FQNEAQ (reference sequence). The CDR3 sequence is 16 residues long. V lost 5 bases, J lost 2 bases, and 19 bases lay in between. In DNA, the CDR3 is TGTGCCAGCAGCCCTAGCCAGGGCAAGGATACCTACGAGCAGTACTTC. Protein: CASSPSQGKDTYEQYF.

V and J are TRBV4-2 and TRBJ2-7, with 10 positions matching TRBD2. Trimming cost V 0 bases and J 3 bases; bases outside gene matches: 17. Germline assignment: CDR1 LGHNA and CDR2 YNFKEQ. The CDR3 contains 20 residues. Here the CDR3 reads CASSQEASGSSLNLDYEQYF. The CDR3 nucleotides are TGTGCCAGCAGCCAAGAAGCTAGCGGGAGCTCGCTAAACCTAGACTACGAGCAGTACTTC.

This clonotype was found many times. The genes are TRBV21-1 and TRBJ1-1; the table's D call of TRBD1 was not tested on the DNA. TRBV21-1 is listed as a pseudogene. The CDR3 covers 14 residues. The CDR3 bases are TGTGCCAGCAGCCAAAGCCCCAGGGGCACTGAAGCTTTCTTT. Protein: CASSQSPRGTEAFF.

This clonotype was recorded many times. The chain links TRBV11-2 to TRBJ2-7, with TRBD2 matching over 8 bases. The CDR3 length is 15 residues. Germline CDR1 and CDR2: SGHAT and FQNNGV. The trim removed 5 bases at V and 3 bases at J, leaving 9 bases unmatched. CDR3 nucleotide sequence: TGTGCCAGCAGCCCATCCACCGGGACTAGCTACGAGCAGTACTTC. Protein product: CASSPSTGTSYEQYF.